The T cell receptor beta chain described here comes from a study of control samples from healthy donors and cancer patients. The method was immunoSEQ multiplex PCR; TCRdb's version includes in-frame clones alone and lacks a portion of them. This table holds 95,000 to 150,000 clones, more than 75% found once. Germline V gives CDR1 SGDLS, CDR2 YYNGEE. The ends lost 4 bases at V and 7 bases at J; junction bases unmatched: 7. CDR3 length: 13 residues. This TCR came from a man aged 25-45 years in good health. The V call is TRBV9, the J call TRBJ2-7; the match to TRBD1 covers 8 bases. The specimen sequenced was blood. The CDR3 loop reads CASSSGQGVEQYF. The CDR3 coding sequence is TGTGCCAGCAGCTCCGGACAGGGTGTGGAGCAGTACTTC.